This T cell receptor beta chain was sequenced in a study of OX40 agonist ivuxolimab in advanced cancers. Across the study: Prior therapy, whether anti-PD-1, anti-PD-L1 or anti-CTLA-4, was allowed, and approximately 37% had some.

With regard to this clone: Its specificity is unknown.

Germline CDR1 is MNHNY and CDR2 is SVGAGI (reference sequence). Germline trimming cut 4 bases from V and 5 bases from J; bases unmatched to any gene: 11. The CDR3 sequence is 16 residues long. The table came from immunoSEQ multiplex PCR; TCRdb's copy has only in-frame clones and leaves some out. The data contain around 9,900 clones, approximately 66% of them seen just once; the ten biggest clones take up 25% to 35%. Study-wide results and limits: Within 6 weeks, CD4+ and CD8+ blood T cells expanded clonally at 0.1 to 3.0 mg/kg.

The chain is built from TRBV6-6 and TRBJ2-7; 10 bases are a match to TRBD1. This TCR derives from an adult with an advanced solid tumor such as melanoma, head and neck, liver or kidney cancer. Sequenced here: CD4+ or CD8+ T cells sorted from blood, sampled in a trial of the OX40 agonist ivuxolimab. CDR3 loop: CASSFPRDRGAHEQYF. The DNA of the CDR3 is TGTGCCAGCAGTTTCCCTCGGGACAGGGGCGCGCACGAGCAGTACTTC.